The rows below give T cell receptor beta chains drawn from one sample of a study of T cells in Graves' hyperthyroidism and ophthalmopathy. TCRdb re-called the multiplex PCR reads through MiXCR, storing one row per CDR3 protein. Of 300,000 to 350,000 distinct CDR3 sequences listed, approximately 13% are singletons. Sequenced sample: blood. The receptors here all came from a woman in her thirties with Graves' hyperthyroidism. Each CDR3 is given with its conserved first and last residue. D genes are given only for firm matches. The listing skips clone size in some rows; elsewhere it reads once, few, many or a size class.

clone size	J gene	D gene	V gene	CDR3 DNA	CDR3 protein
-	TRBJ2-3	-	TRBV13	TGTGCCAGCAGCTACAGACAGCGACCAACAGATACGCAGTATTTT	CASSYRQRPTDTQYF
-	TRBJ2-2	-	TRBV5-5	TGTGCCAGCAGTTGGGACGACACCGGGGAGCTGTTTTTT	CASSWDDTGELFF
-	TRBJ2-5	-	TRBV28	TGTGCCAGCAGTTTAGGGATGAGAAGGCAAGAGACCCAGTACTTC	CASSLGMRRQETQYF
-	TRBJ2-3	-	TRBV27	TGTGCCAGCAGTCCCGGGACAATTCTGGGAGATACGCAGTATTTT	CASSPGTILGDTQYF
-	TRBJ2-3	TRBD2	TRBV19	TGTGCCAGTAGTATCTCTAGCGGGACTGCAGATACGCAGTATTTT	CASSISSGTADTQYF
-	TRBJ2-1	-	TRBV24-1	TGTGCCAGCAGTCCTAGCGCCGGGAGTCCTTCCTACAATGAGCAGTTCTTC	CASSPSAGSPSYNEQFF
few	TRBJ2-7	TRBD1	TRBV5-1	TGCGCCAGCAGCTTAGGTGAGGCAACAGGGGCGCCGCGGTCCTACGAGCAGTACTTC	CASSLGEATGAPRSYEQYF
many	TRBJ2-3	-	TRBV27	TGTGCCAGCAGGAAAACAGGGCGAACGAGACCAGATACGCAGTATTTT	CASRKTGRTRPDTQYF
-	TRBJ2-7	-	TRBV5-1	TGCGCCAGCAGCTTAATGGGATCCGACTACGAGCAGTACTTC	CASSLMGSDYEQYF
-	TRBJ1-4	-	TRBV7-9	TGTGCCAGCAGCTCCGCCGGGGCAGCAACTAATGAAAAACTGTTTTTT	CASSSAGAATNEKLFF
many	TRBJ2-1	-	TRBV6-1	TGTGCCAGCAGGGAAGGGGGACTGTTAGTTAGTGAGCAGTTCTTC	CASREGGLLVSEQFF
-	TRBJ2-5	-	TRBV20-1	TGCAGTGCCAGAGACATGGGGGCCTGGTCCCAAGAGACCCAGCACTTC	CSARDMGAWSQETQHF
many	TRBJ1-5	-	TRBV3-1	TGTGCCAGCAGCCAAGAGGGCTCGGGACGAAGTAGCAATCAGCCCCAGCATTTT	CASSQEGSGRSSNQPQHF
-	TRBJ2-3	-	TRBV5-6	TGTGCCAGCAGCTTGTTGGCGGGACGTAATTCAGATACGCAGTATTTT	CASSLLAGRNSDTQYF
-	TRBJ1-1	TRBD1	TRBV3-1	TGTGCCAGCAGCCTTCGGACAGGGCAAATTGACACTGAAGCTTTCTTT	CASSLRTGQIDTEAFF
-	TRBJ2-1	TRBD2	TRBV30	TGTGCCTGGCGCACTAGCGGGAGTAACAATGAGCAGTTCTTC	CAWRTSGSNNEQFF
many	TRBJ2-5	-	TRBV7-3	TGTGCCAGCAGCTTTTCGGATTCTGCCCCAGAGACCCAGTACTTC	CASSFSDSAPETQYF
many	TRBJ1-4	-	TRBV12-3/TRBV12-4	TGTGCCAGCAGAACAGGGAATTCTAATGAAAAACTGTTTTTT	CASRTGNSNEKLFF
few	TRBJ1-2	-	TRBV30	TGTGCCCATGACACCGACTATGGCTACACCTTC	CAHDTDYGYTF
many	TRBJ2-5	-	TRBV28	TGTGCCAGCAGCCCCCTCTGGGTAGAGACCCAGTACTTC	CASSPLWVETQYF
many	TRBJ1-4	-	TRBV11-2	TGTGCCAGCAGCTGGGGTGTCTCGGACAGAGAAAAACTGTTTTTT	CASSWGVSDREKLFF
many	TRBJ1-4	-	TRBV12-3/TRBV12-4	TGTGCCAGCAGTTTTGGAGGGAGAACTGAAAAACTGTTTTTT	CASSFGGRTEKLFF
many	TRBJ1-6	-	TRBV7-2	TGTGCCAGCAGTCTCCGCAGGGATAGAGGTTCACCCCTCCACTTT	CASSLRRDRGSPLHF
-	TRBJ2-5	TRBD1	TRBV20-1	TGCAGTGCTGGGGGACAGGAGGGGGAGACCCAGTACTTC	CSAGGQEGETQYF
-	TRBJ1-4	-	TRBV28	TGTGCCAGCAGTGTCGGGGGAAGGACCGATGAAAAACTGTTTTTT	CASSVGGRTDEKLFF
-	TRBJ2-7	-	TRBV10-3	TGTGCCATCAGTGCTTTCCAGGGAGGCGAGCAGTACTTC	CAISAFQGGEQYF
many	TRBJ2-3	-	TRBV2	TGTGCCAGCAGTCTCGGGGGAGTCCCAGATACGCAGTATTTT	CASSLGGVPDTQYF
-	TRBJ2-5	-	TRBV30	TGTGCCTGGACTAGGGGCCCGGGAAAGACCCAGTACTTC	CAWTRGPGKTQYF
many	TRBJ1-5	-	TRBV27	TGTGCCAGCAGTCCCACAGGTCAGCCCCAGCATTTT	CASSPTGQPQHF